This entry is about one T cell receptor beta chain. The repertoire was sequenced with immunoSEQ multiplex PCR; TCRdb's copy has only in-frame clones and lacks some. This table has under 450,000 clones, about 86% appearing once. This CDR3 comprises 14 residues. V lost 1 base and J lost 4, with 9 bases in between. CDR1 SGHNT and CDR2 YENEEA come from the germline V gene. The data derive from a study of blood T cell repertoires in COVID-19. Across the study: Material from acute and convalescent COVID-19 was sourced from the United States, Italy and Spain. In each case, the material was cDNA or gDNA derived from T cells, B-cell-depleted T cells, or PBMCs.

The V call is TRBV11-3, the J call TRBJ2-3, with no clear D. This clonotype was sampled from a woman between 55 and 75 years old with COVID-19, enrolled during active disease. Sequenced input: peripheral blood. The CDR3 DNA reads as TGTGCCAGCAGCTTAGGGGTGGCGGCAGATACGCAGTATTTT. It translates to CASSLGVAADTQYF.